The 3 T cell receptor beta chains given below trace back to one sample, sequenced in a study of regulatory T cells in long-lasting Graves disease. Investigators prepared the TCR beta libraries by applying iRepertoire HTBI primers and Arm-PCR of CDR3 regions. TCRdb reprocessed the multiplex PCR reads via MiXCR and lists one record per CDR3 protein. The sample holds 200,000 to 250,000 distinct CDR3 sequences, roughly a fifth seen once. Noted time point: newly diagnosed GD, antithyroid drugs for less than 3 months. Extracted RNA from PBMCs served as the source of the TCR library. This same sample was also taken into another study, of T cells in Graves' hyperthyroidism and ophthalmopathy.

This sample comprised peripheral blood mononuclear cells (PBMCs), obtained at new diagnosis, from a patient treated with antithyroid drugs. These TCRs come from a woman aged 25 to 45 with Graves disease.

This clonotype appeared many times. The chain carries TRBV28 and TRBJ1-2; unclear D gene. The CDR3 extends over 15 amino acids. Deletions cut 1 base from V and 5 bases from J, with 14 bases between. Germline V gene data show CDR1 as MDHEN and CDR2 as SYDVKM. CDR3 sequence: CASSLFLDPAYGYTF. The CDR3 DNA reads TGTGCCAGCAGTTTATTTTTAGACCCTGCTTATGGCTACACCTTC.

A single count supports this clonotype. The chain has TRBV12-3 or TRBV12-4 and TRBJ2-3; TRBD2 matches at 16 bases. This CDR3 comprises 18 residues. Trimming cost V 6 bases and J 3 bases; bases outside gene matches: 9. In DNA form, the CDR3 reads TGTGCCAGCAGCCCTTCGGGACTAGCGGGGGGGAAAACAGATACGCAGTATTTT. This translates into CASSPSGLAGGKTDTQYF.

The gene calls are TRBV20-1 and TRBJ2-7; the D gene could be TRBD1 or TRBD2 (5 bases each). CDR1 and CDR2 from the germline V gene are DFQATT and SNEGSKA (reference sequence). This CDR3 contains 15 residues. V was shortened by 3 bases and J by 0 bases, with 15 bases between the two germline ends. CDR3 coding DNA: TGCAGTGCTAGGGCAAGGGGACGCCACTCCTACGAGCAGTACTTC. This sequence encodes CSARARGRHSYEQYF.